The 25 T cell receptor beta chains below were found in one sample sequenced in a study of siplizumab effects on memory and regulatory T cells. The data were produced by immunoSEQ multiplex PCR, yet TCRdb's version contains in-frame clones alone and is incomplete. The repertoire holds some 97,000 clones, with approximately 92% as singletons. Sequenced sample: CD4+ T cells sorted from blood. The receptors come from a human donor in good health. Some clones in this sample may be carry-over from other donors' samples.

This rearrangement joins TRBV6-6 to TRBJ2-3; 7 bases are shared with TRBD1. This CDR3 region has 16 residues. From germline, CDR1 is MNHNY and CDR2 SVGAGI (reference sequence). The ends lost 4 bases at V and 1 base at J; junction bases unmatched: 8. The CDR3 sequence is CASSSSDRTGTDTQYF. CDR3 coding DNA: TGTGCCAGCAGTTCCTCGGACAGGACAGGCACAGATACGCAGTATTTT.

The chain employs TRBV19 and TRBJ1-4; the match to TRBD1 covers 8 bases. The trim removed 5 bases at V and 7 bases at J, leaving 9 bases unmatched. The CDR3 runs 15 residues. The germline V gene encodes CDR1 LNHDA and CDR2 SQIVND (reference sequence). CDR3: CASSLGTGVGEKLFF. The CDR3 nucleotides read TGTGCCAGTAGTCTTGGGACAGGCGTGGGTGAAAAACTGTTTTTT. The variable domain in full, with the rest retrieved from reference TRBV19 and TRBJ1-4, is DGGITQSPKYLFRKEGQNVTLSCEQNLNHDAMYWYRQDPGQGLRLIYYSQIVNDFQKGDIAEGYSVSREKKESFPLTVTSAQKNPTAFYLCASSLGTGVGEKLFFGSGTQLSVL.

This CDR3 is CASSLDGKSTDTQYF. The DNA of the CDR3 is TGCGCCAGCAGCTTGGACGGGAAAAGCACAGATACGCAGTATTTT. This chain links TRBV5-1 with TRBJ2-3; tentative D call: TRBD2 (5 bases). The CDR3 runs to 15 residues. V lost 0 bases to trimming and J lost 0 bases, with 8 bases between them. Germline V gene lookup returns CDR1 SGHRS and CDR2 YFSETQ.

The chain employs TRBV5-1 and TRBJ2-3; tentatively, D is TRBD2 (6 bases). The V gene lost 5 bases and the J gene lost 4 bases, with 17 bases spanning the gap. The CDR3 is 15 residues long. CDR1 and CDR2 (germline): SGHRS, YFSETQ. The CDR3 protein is CASSIGRGEADTQYF. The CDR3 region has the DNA TGCGCCAGCAGTATCGGACGAGGGGAGGCAGATACGCAGTATTTT.

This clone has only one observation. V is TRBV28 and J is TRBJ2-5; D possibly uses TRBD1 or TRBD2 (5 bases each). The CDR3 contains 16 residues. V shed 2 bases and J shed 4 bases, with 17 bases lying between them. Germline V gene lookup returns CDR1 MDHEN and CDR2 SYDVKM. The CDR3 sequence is CASSLGGQGSRETQYF. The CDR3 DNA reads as TGTGCCAGCAGTTTAGGGGGTCAGGGTAGTCGAGAGACCCAGTACTTC. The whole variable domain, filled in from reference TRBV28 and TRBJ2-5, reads DVKVTQSSRYLVKRTGEKVFLECVQDMDHENMFWYRQDPGLGLRLIYFSYDVKMKEKGDIPEGYSVSREKKERFSLILESASTNQTSMYLCASSLGGQGSRETQYFGPGTRLLVL.

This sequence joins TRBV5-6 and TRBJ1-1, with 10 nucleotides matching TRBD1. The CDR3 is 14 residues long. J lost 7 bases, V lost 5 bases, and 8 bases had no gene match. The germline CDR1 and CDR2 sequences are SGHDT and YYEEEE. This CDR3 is CASSWTGGRSEAFF. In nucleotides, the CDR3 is TGTGCCAGCAGTTGGACAGGGGGAAGGAGTGAAGCTTTCTTT.

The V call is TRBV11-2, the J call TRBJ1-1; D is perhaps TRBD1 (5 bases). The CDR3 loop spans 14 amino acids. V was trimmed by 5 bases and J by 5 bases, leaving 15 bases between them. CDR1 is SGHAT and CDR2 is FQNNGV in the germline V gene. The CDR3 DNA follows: TGTGCCAGCAGCCCCACAGGTCCAGGGACTGAAGCTTTCTTT. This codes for CASSPTGPGTEAFF.

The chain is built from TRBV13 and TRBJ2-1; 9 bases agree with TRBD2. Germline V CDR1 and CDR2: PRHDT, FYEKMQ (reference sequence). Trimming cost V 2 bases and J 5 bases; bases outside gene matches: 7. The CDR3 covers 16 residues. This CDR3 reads CASSLTGLAGNNEQFF. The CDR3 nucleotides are TGTGCCAGCAGCTTAACTGGCCTAGCGGGAAACAATGAGCAGTTCTTC.

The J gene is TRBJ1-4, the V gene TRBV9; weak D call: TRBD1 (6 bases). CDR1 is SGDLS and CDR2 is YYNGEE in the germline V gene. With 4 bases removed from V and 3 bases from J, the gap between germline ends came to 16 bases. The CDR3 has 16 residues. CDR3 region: CASSIRGGAANEKLFF. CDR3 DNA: TGTGCCAGCAGCATAAGGGGGGGCGCAGCTAATGAAAAACTGTTTTTT. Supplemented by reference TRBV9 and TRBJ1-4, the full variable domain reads DSGVTQTPKHLITATGQRVTLRCSPRSGDLSVYWYQQSLDQGLQFLIQYYNGEERAKGNILERFSAQQFPDLHSELNLSSLELGDSALYFCASSIRGGAANEKLFFGSGTQLSVL.

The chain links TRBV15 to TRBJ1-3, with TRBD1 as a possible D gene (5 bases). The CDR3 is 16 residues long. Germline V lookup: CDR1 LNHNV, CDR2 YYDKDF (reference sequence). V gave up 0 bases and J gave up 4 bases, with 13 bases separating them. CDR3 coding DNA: TGTGCCACCAGCAGAGATTTAGCTGGGGACGGAAACACCATATATTTT. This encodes CATSRDLAGDGNTIYF.

CDR3 amino acids: CASSPRDRAANEQFF. CDR3 bases: TGTGCCAGCAGCCCAAGGGACAGGGCGGCCAATGAGCAGTTCTTC. The chain employs TRBV11-2 and TRBJ2-1; 9 positions agree with TRBD1. The length of the CDR3 is 15 residues. From germline, CDR1 is SGHAT and CDR2 FQNNGV. The J segment lost 6 bases and the V segment lost 5 bases, leaving 8 bases of the junction unmatched. Full variable domain (outside the CDR3, taken from reference TRBV11-2 and TRBJ2-1): EAGVAQSPRYKIIEKRQSVAFWCNPISGHATLYWYQQILGQGPKLLIQFQNNGVVDDSQLPKDRFSAERLKGVDSTLKIQPAKLEDSAVYLCASSPRDRAANEQFFGPGTRLTVL.

The CDR3 spells CASSLDRGHRETQYF. In nucleotides, the CDR3 is TGTGCCAGCAGCTTAGACAGGGGGCATCGGGAGACCCAGTACTTC. This chain connects TRBV5-4 to TRBJ2-5; 10 nucleotides agree with TRBD1. V was clipped by 2 bases and J by 5 bases; unmatched bases: 6. The CDR3 contains 15 residues. Germline-derived CDR1 and CDR2 are SGHNT and YYREEE (reference sequence).

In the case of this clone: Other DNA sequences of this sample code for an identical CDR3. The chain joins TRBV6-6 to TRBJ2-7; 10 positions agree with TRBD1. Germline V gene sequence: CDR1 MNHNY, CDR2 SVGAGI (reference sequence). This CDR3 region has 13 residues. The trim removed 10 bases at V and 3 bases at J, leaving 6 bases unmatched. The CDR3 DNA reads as TGTGCCACCGACCGGACAGGGGGCTACGAGCAGTACTTC. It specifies CATDRTGGYEQYF.

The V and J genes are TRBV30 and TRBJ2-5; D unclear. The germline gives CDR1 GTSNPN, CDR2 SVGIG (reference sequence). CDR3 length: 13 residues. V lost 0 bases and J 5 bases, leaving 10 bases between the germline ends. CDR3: CAWSVPGDETQYF. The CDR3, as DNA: TGTGCCTGGAGTGTTCCCGGAGATGAGACCCAGTACTTC.

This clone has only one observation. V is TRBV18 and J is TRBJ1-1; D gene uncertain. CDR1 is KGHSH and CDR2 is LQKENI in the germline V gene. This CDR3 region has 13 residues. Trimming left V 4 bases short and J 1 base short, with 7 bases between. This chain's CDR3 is CASSRTGNTEAFF. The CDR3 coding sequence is TGTGCCAGCTCACGGACGGGGAACACTGAAGCTTTCTTT.

CDR3 protein: CASSSGLAGYEQYF. The CDR3 nucleotides read TGTGCCAGCAGTTCGGGACTAGCGGGATATGAGCAGTACTTC. The V and J genes are TRBV6-6 and TRBJ2-7; TRBD2 agrees at 13 bases. The length of the CDR3 is 14 residues. Trimming cost V 4 bases and J 7 bases; bases outside gene matches: 4. Germline V gene data show CDR1 as MNHNY and CDR2 as SVGAGI (reference sequence).

The CDR3 bases are TGTGCCATCAGTGATCGGTCCGGGAGTGAGCAGTTCTTC. This encodes CAISDRSGSEQFF. The genes are TRBV10-3 and TRBJ2-1; D is perhaps TRBD2 (6 bases). Deletions cut 3 bases from V and 9 bases from J, with 12 bases between. There are 13 residues in the CDR3. From germline, CDR1 is ENHRY and CDR2 SYGVKD.

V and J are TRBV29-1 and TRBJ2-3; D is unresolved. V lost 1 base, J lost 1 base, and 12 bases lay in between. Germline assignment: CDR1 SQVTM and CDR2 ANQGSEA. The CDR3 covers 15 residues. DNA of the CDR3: TGCAGCGTTGAAGGGGGTAATTTCGGCACAGATACGCAGTATTTT. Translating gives CSVEGGNFGTDTQYF.

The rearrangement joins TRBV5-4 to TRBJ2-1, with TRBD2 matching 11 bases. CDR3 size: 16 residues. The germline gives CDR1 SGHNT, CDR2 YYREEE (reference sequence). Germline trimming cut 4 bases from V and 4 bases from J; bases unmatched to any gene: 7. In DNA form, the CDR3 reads TGTGCCAGCAGCCCCGTCGGGACTAGCGGATACAATGAGCAGTTCTTC. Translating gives CASSPVGTSGYNEQFF.

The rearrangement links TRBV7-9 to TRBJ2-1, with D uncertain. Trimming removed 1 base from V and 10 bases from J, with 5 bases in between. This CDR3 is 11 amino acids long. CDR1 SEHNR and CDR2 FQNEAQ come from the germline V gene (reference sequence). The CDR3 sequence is CASSLVIEQFF. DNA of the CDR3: TGTGCCAGCAGCTTAGTCATCGAGCAGTTCTTC.

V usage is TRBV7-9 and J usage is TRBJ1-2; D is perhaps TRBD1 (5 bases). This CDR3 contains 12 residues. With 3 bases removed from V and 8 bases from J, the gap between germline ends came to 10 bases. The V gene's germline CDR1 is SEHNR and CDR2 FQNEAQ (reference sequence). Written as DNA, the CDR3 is TGTGCCAGCAGCTTGCCAGGGAGCGGCTACACCTTC. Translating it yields CASSLPGSGYTF.

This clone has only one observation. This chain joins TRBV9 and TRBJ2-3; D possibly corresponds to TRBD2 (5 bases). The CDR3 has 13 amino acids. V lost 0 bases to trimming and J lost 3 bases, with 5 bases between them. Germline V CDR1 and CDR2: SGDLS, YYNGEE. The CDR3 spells CASSVGGTDTQYF. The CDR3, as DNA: TGTGCCAGCAGCGTAGGCGGGACAGATACGCAGTATTTT.

The CDR3 loop reads CASSFAEETQYF. CDR3 in DNA: TGTGCCAGCAGCTTCGCAGAAGAGACCCAGTACTTC. This chain connects TRBV5-5 to TRBJ2-5; D gene ambiguous. CDR1 and CDR2 (germline): SGHKS, YYEKEE (reference sequence). V was shortened by 2 bases and J by 3 bases, with 5 bases between the two germline ends. The CDR3 runs 12 residues.

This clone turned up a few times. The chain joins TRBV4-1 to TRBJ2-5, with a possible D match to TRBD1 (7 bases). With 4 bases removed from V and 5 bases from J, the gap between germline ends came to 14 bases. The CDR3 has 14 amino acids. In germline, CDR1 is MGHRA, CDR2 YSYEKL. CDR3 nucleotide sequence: TGCGCCAGCAGCCGCACGACAGGGAGGGAGACCCAGTACTTC. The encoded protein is CASSRTTGRETQYF.

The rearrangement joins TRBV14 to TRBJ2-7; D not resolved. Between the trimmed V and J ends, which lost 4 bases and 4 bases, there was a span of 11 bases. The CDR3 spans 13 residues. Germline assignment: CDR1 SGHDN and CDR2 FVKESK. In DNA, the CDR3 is TGTGCCAGCAGCCCTATGGTGGGTTACGAGCAGTACTTC. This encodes CASSPMVGYEQYF.